Below are 24 T cell receptor beta chains sequenced from a single sample in a study of T cells after posttransplantation cyclophosphamide. Busulfan-fludarabine conditioning, marrow transplant, and cyclophosphamide on days +3 and +4 were administered. The protocol was immunoSEQ multiplex PCR, while the TCRdb copy is restricted to in-frame clones and leaves out a portion. Observed in the sample are about 4,100 clones, none of them singletons. The specimen was PBMCs, collected after allogeneic stem cell transplant with posttransplant cyclophosphamide. These receptors originate from a female patient aged 18 to 30 who received an allogeneic stem cell transplant from an unrelated donor, was CMV-positive, and had acute GVHD only. Some T cells may trace back to the graft donor.

Relative to its sample, this clone is medium-sized. J is TRBJ1-1 and V is TRBV10-3; no definite D call. Trimming stripped 0 bases from V and 2 bases from J, with 7 bases between. In germline, CDR1 is ENHRY, CDR2 SYGVKD. This CDR3 has 14 residues. The CDR3 here is CAISESMTNTEAFF. In DNA, the CDR3 is TGTGCCATCAGTGAGTCGATGACAAACACTGAAGCTTTCTTT.

By share of the sample, this clone is medium-sized. The V gene is TRBV19, the J gene TRBJ1-5, with 7 bases lining up with TRBD1. This CDR3 comprises 14 residues. Germline CDR1 LNHDA, CDR2 SQIVND (reference sequence). V gave up 11 bases and J gave up 0 bases; unmatched junction bases: 7. CDR3 sequence: CAGETGFSNQPQHF. CDR3 DNA: TGTGCCGGCGAGACAGGGTTTAGCAATCAGCCCCAGCATTTT.

This clone was seen many times. The chain links TRBV6-1 to TRBJ1-1; D uncertain. V was shortened by 2 bases and J by 1 base, with 11 bases between the two germline ends. Per germline, CDR1 MNHNS and CDR2 SASEGT. This CDR3 is 15 amino acids long. CDR3 in amino acids: CASSEPGGWNTEAFF. The CDR3 region has the DNA TGTGCCAGCAGTGAACCGGGAGGGTGGAACACTGAAGCTTTCTTT.

This clone was seen ten or more times. J is TRBJ2-7 and V is TRBV25-1; tentative D call: TRBD2 (5 bases). The CDR3 spans 13 residues. Germline V gene sequence: CDR1 MGHDK, CDR2 SYGVNS. DNA for the CDR3: TGTGCATCATCGGGGAAGGAGATTTACGAGCAGTACTTC. Its translation: CASSGKEIYEQYF.

This clone occurred many times. The rearrangement uses TRBV5-1 and TRBJ1-2, with TRBD1 matching 9 bases. This CDR3 spans 15 amino acids. Germline CDR1 is SGHRS and CDR2 is YFSETQ. V was clipped by 7 bases and J by 6 bases; unmatched bases: 13. The DNA for the CDR3 is TGCGCCAGCGGCGGACAGGGGCCCGCGGGGGATGGCTACACCTTC. It encodes CASGGQGPAGDGYTF.

This clone was seen ten or more times. The rearrangement links TRBV4-1 to TRBJ2-7, with 7 positions matching TRBD1. The ends lost 1 base at V and 3 bases at J; junction bases unmatched: 9. Germline CDR1 MGHRA, CDR2 YSYEKL. The CDR3 sequence is 16 residues long. The CDR3 is CASSQVPRDRNYEQYF. The CDR3 region has the DNA TGCGCCAGCAGCCAAGTTCCCCGGGACAGAAACTACGAGCAGTACTTC.

The sample holds many counts of this clone. The V call is TRBV5-1, the J call TRBJ2-3; 14 bases fit TRBD2. The CDR3 extends over 16 amino acids. Germline CDR1 is SGHRS and CDR2 is YFSETQ. V lost 4 bases, J lost 7 bases, and 8 bases stayed unmatched. The CDR3 DNA sequence: TGCGCCAGCAGCCGACCGGGACTAGCGGGGGTAAATACGCAGTATTTT. It codes for CASSRPGLAGVNTQYF.

Many counts were recorded for this clone. The V and J genes are TRBV9 and TRBJ1-4; no clear D gene. The V end was cut by 0 bases, the J end by 5 bases, with 11 bases between. This CDR3 has 15 residues. Germline loops: CDR1 SGDLS, CDR2 YYNGEE. CDR3 loop: CASSVGSGRNEKLFF. The CDR3 DNA is TGTGCCAGCAGCGTAGGGTCGGGGAGAAATGAAAAACTGTTTTTT.

This clone showed up many times. The chain carries TRBV7-9 and TRBJ2-2, with D perhaps TRBD1 (5 bases). The length of the CDR3 is 14 residues. The V and J ends lost 9 bases and 0 bases respectively, with 11 bases between them. Germline V gives CDR1 SEHNR, CDR2 FQNEAQ (reference sequence). CDR3 DNA: TGTGCCAGTCATGGACATTCGAACACCGGGGAGCTGTTTTTT. Translating gives CASHGHSNTGELFF.

This clone was counted only a few times. The chain combines TRBV30 with TRBJ2-5; D is possibly TRBD1 (5 bases). The J call may be incorrect, as the DNA end agrees better with TRBJ2-7. CDR1 is GTSNPN, CDR2 SVGIG, per germline (reference sequence). The CDR3 extends over 12 amino acids. The CDR3 is CAWSEVGPEQYF. In DNA form, the CDR3 reads TGTGCCTGGAGTGAGGTGGGGCCCGAGCAGTACTTC.

This clone is termed medium-sized. This chain links TRBV4-1 with TRBJ1-5; D gene uncertain. CDR3 length equals 13 residues. Looked up from germline, CDR1 is MGHRA and CDR2 is YSYEKL. The germline V and J ends were trimmed by 4 bases and 3 bases, with 7 bases remaining between them. DNA of the CDR3: TGCGCCAGCAGCCTACAGATCAATCAGCCCCAGCATTTT. Translating gives CASSLQINQPQHF.

This clone has a count of ten or more. This sequence joins TRBV5-1 and TRBJ2-4, with D maybe TRBD2 (6 bases). Germline loops: CDR1 SGHRS, CDR2 YFSETQ. The CDR3 runs to 14 residues. Trimming stripped 0 bases from V and 8 bases from J, with 12 bases between. CDR3 bases: TGCGCCAGCAGCTTGGTTGGAGGGTCGGACATTCAGTACTTC. The encoded protein is CASSLVGGSDIQYF.

The chain is built from TRBV9 and TRBJ2-3; 14 bases match TRBD2. The CDR3 runs to 17 residues. Germline-derived CDR1 and CDR2 are SGDLS and YYNGEE. Trimming took 4 bases from V and 2 from J; bases not matched to a gene: 6. CDR3 in amino acids: CASSPRLAGGSTDTQYF. The DNA of the CDR3 is TGTGCCAGCAGCCCTCGACTAGCGGGAGGGTCCACAGATACGCAGTATTTT.

The sample holds many counts of this clone. This sequence joins TRBV5-4 and TRBJ1-2, with D perhaps matching TRBD1 (5 bases). V lost 6 bases and J lost 4, with 19 bases in between. Germline CDR1 and CDR2: SGHNT and YYREEE (reference sequence). The CDR3 loop spans 15 amino acids. The CDR3 region is CASITQGDPSYGYTF. In DNA, the CDR3 is TGTGCCAGCATCACCCAGGGCGACCCTTCCTATGGCTACACCTTC.

This clone was seen at least ten times. J is TRBJ2-7 and V is TRBV28, with 7 bases identical to TRBD1. J lost 2 bases, V lost 3 bases, and 31 bases had no gene match. This CDR3 is 23 amino acids long. The germline V gene has CDR1 MDHEN and CDR2 SYDVKM. The CDR3 region is CASSFPGDPRDSGISLRPYEQYF. CDR3 bases: TGTGCCAGCAGTTTTCCAGGGGACCCACGGGACAGTGGGATTAGCCTTCGGCCCTACGAGCAGTACTTC.

There are many counts of this clone. The gene calls are TRBV18 and TRBJ2-7; 11 positions match TRBD1. This CDR3 region has 16 residues. The germline CDR1 and CDR2 sequences are KGHSH and LQKENI. J was trimmed by 6 bases and V by 4 bases; bases with no gene match: 11. The CDR3 here is CASSHGRTGGSLEQYF. In DNA form, the CDR3 reads TGTGCCAGCTCACACGGAAGGACAGGGGGCTCGCTCGAGCAGTACTTC.

Sample share makes this clone medium-sized. The rearrangement joins TRBV6-1 to TRBJ2-7; no reliable D call. The germline V gene has CDR1 MNHNS and CDR2 SASEGT. The CDR3 length is 12 residues. With 1 base removed from V and 4 bases from J, the gap between germline ends came to 5 bases. CDR3 coding DNA: TGTGCCAGCAGTGAAGTCGGTTACGAGCAGTACTTC. Residues: CASSEVGYEQYF.

This clone was observed many times. This chain links TRBV7-2 with TRBJ2-7; 9 bases line up with TRBD2. V lost 5 bases and J lost 3; bases outside the gene matches: 8. The CDR3 contains 15 residues. Germline-derived CDR1 and CDR2 are SGHTA and FQGNSA. This chain's CDR3 is CASSRPGLAIYEQYF. CDR3 in DNA: TGTGCCAGCAGCCGCCCCGGACTAGCGATCTACGAGCAGTACTTC.

This clone showed up many times. This chain joins TRBV7-8 and TRBJ2-1, with 13 nucleotides matching TRBD2. Germline V gene data show CDR1 as SGHVS and CDR2 as FQNEAQ. The CDR3 runs 17 residues. V trimming: 1 base; J trimming: 8 bases; junction bases outside the gene matches: 8. The CDR3 sequence: CASSLDDRTSGSDEQFF. For the CDR3, the DNA is TGTGCCAGCAGCTTAGACGACCGGACTAGCGGGAGCGATGAGCAGTTCTTC.

This clone occurred many times. The V gene is TRBV5-1, the J gene TRBJ2-2, with D tentatively TRBD1 (7 bases). This CDR3 spans 16 amino acids. From germline, CDR1 is SGHRS and CDR2 YFSETQ. V dropped 0 bases and J dropped 4 bases, with 13 bases sitting between them. CDR3 amino acids: CASSLGPGGLTGELFF. The CDR3 nucleotides read TGCGCCAGCAGCTTGGGCCCAGGGGGGCTCACCGGGGAGCTGTTTTTT.

This clone appeared many times. The rearrangement links TRBV5-4 to TRBJ2-7; weak D call: TRBD2 (5 bases). Germline V CDR1 and CDR2: SGHNT, YYREEE (reference sequence). V was trimmed by 2 bases and J by 2 bases, leaving 11 bases between them. This CDR3 has 14 residues. The DNA of the CDR3 is TGTGCCAGCAGCTTAGAGGGCGCCACCTACGAGCAGTACTTC. Translating gives CASSLEGATYEQYF.

This clone ranks as large (0.1 to 1%). Other DNA sequences in the sample encode the same CDR3. The V and J genes are TRBV7-2 and TRBJ2-1; 9 bases match TRBD2. CDR3 length: 14 residues. V lost 1 base, J lost 7 bases, and 2 bases stayed unmatched. From germline, CDR1 is SGHTA and CDR2 FQGNSA. The CDR3 bases are TGTGCCAGCAGCTTAGTAGCGGGAGCAAATGAGCAGTTCTTC. It encodes CASSLVAGANEQFF.

This clone was detected only a few times. The CDR3 loop reads CASTPLSVAGGWLGGELFF. CDR3 bases: TGTGCCAGTACGCCTCTGTCGGTGGCGGGAGGGTGGCTTGGCGGGGAGCTGTTTTTT. The rearrangement links TRBV19 to TRBJ2-2; TRBD2 matches 9 bases. This CDR3 comprises 19 residues. Germline CDR1 is LNHDA and CDR2 is SQIVND (reference sequence). Unmatched junction bases numbered 22, after V lost 7 bases and J lost 7 bases.

This clone was seen ten or more times. This rearrangement joins TRBV13 to TRBJ2-5; D unclear. There are 17 residues in the CDR3. From germline, CDR1 is PRHDT and CDR2 FYEKMQ (reference sequence). Deletions cut 1 base from V and 5 bases from J, with 20 bases between. DNA of the CDR3: TGTGCCAGCAGCTTAGAACTCCCCGAACGAGAACGGGAGACCCAGTACTTC. Its protein product is CASSLELPERERETQYF.